The T cell receptor (beta chain) described here comes from a study of shared clonotypes between healthy human individuals. Trimming cost V 5 bases and J 9 bases, with 18 bases left between them. CDR1 and CDR2 from the germline V gene are SGDLS and YYNGEE. The CDR3 runs to 14 residues. The repertoire was sequenced with immunoSEQ multiplex PCR; TCRdb's copy has only in-frame clones and lacks some. The sample has 2,100,000 or so clones, around 95% seen once; the top ten hold 0.1% to 0.15%. HIV-negative, healthy adults without recent acute infections or vaccinations were the donors. Source material: naive CD4+ T cells sorted from blood. This sample's subset: CD45RA+ positively selected. This TCR derives from a man aged 18 to 30 in good health. V and J are TRBV9 and TRBJ2-1; D gene uncertain. Here the CDR3 reads CASSTIVWGGEQFF. The CDR3 bases are TGTGCCAGCAGTACAATCGTGTGGGGTGGTGAGCAGTTCTTC.